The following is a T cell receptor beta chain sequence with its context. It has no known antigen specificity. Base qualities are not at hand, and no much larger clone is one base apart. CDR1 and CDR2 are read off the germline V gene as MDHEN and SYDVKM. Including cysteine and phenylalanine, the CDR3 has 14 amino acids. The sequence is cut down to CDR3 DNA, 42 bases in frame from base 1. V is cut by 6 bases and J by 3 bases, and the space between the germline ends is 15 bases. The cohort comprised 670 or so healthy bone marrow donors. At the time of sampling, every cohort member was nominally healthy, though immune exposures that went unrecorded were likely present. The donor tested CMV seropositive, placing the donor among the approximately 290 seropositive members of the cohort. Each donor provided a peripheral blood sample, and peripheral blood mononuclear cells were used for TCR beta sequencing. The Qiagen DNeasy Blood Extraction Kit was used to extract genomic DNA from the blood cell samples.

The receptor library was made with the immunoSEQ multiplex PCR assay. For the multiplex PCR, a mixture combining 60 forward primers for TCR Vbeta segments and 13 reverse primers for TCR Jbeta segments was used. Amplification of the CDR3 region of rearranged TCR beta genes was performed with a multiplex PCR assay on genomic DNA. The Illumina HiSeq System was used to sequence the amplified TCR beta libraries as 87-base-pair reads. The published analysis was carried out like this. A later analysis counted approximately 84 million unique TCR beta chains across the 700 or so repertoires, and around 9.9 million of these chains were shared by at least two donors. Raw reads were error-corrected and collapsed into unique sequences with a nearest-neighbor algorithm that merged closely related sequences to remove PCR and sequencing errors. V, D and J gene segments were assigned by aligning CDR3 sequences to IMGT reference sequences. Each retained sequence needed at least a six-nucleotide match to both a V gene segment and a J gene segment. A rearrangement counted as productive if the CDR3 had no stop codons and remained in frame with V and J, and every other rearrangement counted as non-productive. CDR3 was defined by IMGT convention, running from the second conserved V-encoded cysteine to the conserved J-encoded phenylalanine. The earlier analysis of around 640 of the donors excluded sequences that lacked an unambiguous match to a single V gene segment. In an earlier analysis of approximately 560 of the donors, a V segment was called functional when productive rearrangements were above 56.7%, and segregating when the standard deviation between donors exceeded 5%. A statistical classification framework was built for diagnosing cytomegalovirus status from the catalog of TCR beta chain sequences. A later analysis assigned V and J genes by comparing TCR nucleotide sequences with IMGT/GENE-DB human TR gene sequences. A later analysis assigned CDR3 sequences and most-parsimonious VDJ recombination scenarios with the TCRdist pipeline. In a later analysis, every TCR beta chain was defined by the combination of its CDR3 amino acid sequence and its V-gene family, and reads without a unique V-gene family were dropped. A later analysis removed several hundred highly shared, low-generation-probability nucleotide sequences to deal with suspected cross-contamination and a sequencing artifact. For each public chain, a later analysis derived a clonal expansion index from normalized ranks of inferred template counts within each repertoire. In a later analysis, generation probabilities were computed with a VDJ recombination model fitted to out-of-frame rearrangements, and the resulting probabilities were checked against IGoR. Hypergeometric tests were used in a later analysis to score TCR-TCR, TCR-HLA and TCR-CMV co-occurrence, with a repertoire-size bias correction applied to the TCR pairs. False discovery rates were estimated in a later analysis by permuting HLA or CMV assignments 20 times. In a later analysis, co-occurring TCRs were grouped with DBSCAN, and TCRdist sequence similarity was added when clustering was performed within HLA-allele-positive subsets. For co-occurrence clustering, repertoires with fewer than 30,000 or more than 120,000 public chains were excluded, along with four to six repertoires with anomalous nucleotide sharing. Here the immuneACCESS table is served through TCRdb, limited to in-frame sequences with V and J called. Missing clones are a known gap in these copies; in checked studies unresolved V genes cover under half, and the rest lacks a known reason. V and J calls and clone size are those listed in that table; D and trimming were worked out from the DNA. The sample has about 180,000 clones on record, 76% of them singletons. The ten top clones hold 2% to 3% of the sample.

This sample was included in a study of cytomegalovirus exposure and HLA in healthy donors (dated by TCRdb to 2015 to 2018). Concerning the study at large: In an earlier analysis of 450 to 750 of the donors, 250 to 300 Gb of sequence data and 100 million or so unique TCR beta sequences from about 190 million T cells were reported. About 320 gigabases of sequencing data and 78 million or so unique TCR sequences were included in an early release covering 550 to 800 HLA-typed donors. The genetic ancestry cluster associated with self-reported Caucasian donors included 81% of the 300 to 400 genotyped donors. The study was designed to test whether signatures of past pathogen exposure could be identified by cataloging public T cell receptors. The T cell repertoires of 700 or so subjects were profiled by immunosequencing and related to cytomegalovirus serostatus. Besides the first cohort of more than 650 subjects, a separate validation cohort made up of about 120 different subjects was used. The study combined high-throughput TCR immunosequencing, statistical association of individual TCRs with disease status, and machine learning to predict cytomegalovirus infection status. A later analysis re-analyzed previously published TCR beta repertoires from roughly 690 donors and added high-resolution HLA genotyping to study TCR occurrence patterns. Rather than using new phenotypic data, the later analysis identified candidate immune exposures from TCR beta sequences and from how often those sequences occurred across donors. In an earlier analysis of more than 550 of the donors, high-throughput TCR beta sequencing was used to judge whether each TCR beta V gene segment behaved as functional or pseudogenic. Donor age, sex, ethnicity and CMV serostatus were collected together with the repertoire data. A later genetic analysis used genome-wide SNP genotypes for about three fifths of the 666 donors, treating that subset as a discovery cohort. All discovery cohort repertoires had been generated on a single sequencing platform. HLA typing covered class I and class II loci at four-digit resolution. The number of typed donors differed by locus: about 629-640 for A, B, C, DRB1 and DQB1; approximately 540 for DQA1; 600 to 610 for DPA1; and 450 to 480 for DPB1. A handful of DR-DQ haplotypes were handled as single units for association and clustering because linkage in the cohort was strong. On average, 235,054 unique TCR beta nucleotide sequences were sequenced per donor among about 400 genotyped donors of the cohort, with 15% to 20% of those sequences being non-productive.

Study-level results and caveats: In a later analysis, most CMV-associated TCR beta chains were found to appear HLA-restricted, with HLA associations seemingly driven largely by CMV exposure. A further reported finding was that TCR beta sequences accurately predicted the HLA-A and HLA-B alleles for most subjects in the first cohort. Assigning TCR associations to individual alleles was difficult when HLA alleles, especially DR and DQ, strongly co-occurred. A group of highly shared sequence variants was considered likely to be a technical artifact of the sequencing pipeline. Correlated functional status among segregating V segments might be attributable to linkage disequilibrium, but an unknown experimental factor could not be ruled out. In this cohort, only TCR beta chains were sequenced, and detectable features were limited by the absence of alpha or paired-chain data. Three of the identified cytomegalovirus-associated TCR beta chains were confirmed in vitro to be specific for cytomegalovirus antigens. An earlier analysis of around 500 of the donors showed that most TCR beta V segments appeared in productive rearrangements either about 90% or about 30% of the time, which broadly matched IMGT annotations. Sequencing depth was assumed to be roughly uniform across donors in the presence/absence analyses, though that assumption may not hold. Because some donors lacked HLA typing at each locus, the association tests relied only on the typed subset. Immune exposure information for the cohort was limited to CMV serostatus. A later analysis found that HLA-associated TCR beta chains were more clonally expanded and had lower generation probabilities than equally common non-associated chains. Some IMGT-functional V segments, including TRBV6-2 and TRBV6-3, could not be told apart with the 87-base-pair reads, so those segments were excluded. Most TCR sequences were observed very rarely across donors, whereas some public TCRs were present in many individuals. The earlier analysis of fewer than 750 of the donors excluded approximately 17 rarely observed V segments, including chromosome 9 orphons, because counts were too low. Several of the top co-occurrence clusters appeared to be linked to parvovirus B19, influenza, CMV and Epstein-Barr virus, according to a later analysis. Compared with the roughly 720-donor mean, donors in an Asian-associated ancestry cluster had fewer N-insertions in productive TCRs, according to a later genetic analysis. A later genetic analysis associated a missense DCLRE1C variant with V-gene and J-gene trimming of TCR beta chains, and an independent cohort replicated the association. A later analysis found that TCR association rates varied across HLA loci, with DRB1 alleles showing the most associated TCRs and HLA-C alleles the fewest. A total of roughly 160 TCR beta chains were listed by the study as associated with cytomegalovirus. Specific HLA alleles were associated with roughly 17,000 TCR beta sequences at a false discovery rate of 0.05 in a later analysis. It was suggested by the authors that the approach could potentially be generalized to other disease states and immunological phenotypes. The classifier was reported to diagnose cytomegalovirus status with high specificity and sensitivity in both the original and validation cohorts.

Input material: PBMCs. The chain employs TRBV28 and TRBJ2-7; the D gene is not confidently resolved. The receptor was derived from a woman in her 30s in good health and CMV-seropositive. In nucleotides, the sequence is TGTGCCAGCAGGGAAACAAGACTGAGCTACGAGCAGTACTTC. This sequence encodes CASRETRLSYEQYF.